The clone carrying this T cell receptor beta chain has only one observation. Clones were read by immunoSEQ multiplex PCR, and TCRdb kept only the in-frame ones, dropping some. In the table there are approximately 260,000 clones, about 80% of which are singletons. This entry is derived from a study of blood T cell repertoires in COVID-19. The ends were cut back, 1 base at V and 1 base at J, with 10 bases in the middle. The germline CDR1 and CDR2 sequences are MGHRA and YSYEKL. The CDR3 runs to 15 residues. The rearrangement joins TRBV4-1 to TRBJ1-1; no clear D. The specimen sequenced was peripheral blood. The sequence came from a human donor in a cohort sampled during active COVID-19. The CDR3 DNA reads TGCGCCAGCAGCCAAGCTTGGGCAGCGAACACTGAAGCTTTCTTT. The encoded protein is CASSQAWAANTEAFF.